The T cell receptor beta chain described here comes from a study of identical twins (dated by TCRdb to 2016 to 2017). General notes on the study: To test whether fetal clonotypes persist, the study used deep sequencing on TCR alpha and beta repertoires from monozygotic twins, unrelated adults of various ages, and cord blood. To rule out contamination, the twin experiments were replicated at different times with different library preparation protocols. Paper-wide results and their limitations: Conclusions relied on cross-sectional statistical analysis, since the same donors could not be followed over many years. Out-of-frame TCR alpha sequences shared between twins showed an excess of low generation-probability sequences compared with coincidental sharing between unrelated individuals. Fewer insertions were carried by abundant cord blood beta clonotypes, a similar but weaker trend appeared in young adult naive repertoires, and no such trend appeared in memory repertoires. Zero-insertion analyses could be partly confounded by invariant T cells such as MAIT and iNKT, though diverse VJ usage argued against such confounding for most clonotypes. Excess twin sharing in beta out-of-frame sequences was weaker because fewer shared sequences lowered the signal-to-noise ratio. In monozygotic twins, out-of-frame TCR alpha sharing was systematically underestimated by recombination models, although the models agreed with sharing between unrelated individuals.

Many counts were recorded for this clonotype. Which antigen it targets is not known. No much larger clonotype is one base removed from it; base qualities were not supplied. Libraries were constructed by 5' RACE. The instrument was an Illumina HiSeq 2000. A universal primer binding site was added through template switching, and the final cDNA carried a unique molecular identifier so that TCR cDNA molecules could be counted accurately. First-strand cDNA for TCR alpha and beta chains was synthesized from specific primers in the conserved constant-segment region. To control for contamination, every cDNA library was double barcoded, receiving both a SMART-Mk sample barcode and Illumina barcodes. TruSeq adapter sequences and Illumina sample barcodes were added in two successive PCR steps. TCR alpha and beta cDNA libraries were sequenced on the Illumina HiSeq platform with custom primers. The study's own analysis went as follows. Raw reads were processed with MiGEC to extract unique molecular identifiers, and MiXCR was used to determine CDR3 positions. For each individual, recombination models were inferred using an EM algorithm with the repgenHMM and IGoR tools. Shared clonotype analysis was performed with the tcR package in R, normalizing sharing by the product of cloneset sizes. To study raw recombination free of thymic and clonal selection effects, out-of-frame nonproductive sequences were analyzed. Using fastp at Q25 and MiXCR, TCRdb reprocessed the public reads and kept productive beta chains. Rows with a matching CDR3 protein are joined into one entry that keeps the most common DNA and genes. It is TCRdb's table, rather than the study itself, that gives the V and J calls and clone size. For this sample the table gives 640,000 or so distinct CDR3 sequences, of which roughly 6% were detected only once. The ten biggest clones cover around 2% of the sample.

From its cysteine to its phenylalanine, the CDR3 spans 14 amino acids. Only the CDR3 DNA stays, 42 bases, in frame from base 1. CDR1 and CDR2, looked up from the germline V gene (reference sequence), are MNHEY and SMNVEV. Relative to germline, V is 1 base shorter and J is 4 bases shorter, with 8 bases between their ends. Every donor in the study was a healthy Caucasian. Three unrelated non-twin adults were also sequenced: a male aged 18 to 29, a male aged 50 to 59 and a female aged 50 to 59. Using Miltenyi CD45RO+ enrichment and human naive T-cell isolation kits, memory (CD45RO+) and naive T cells were isolated from PBMC.

The sequence came from a man younger than 30 in good health. The sequencing sample was made of naive T cells sorted from blood. The cell subset or site label for this specimen denotes: cells isolated with a human naive T-cell isolation kit. Recombination linked TRBV27 to TRBJ1-5; a tentative D match to TRBD1 spans 5 bases. The sequenced DNA is TGTGCCAGCAGTTTATGGCCAGGGAATCAGCCCCAGCATTTT. This sequence encodes CASSLWPGNQPQHF.